Listed below are T cell receptor beta chains from one sample, sequenced in a study of blood T cells in healthy people across ages. From the 5' RACE reads, TCRdb called clonotypes with MiXCR, one entry per CDR3 protein. The top ten clones hold about 20% of a sample with 1 million or so distinct CDR3 sequences, roughly 45% of them seen once. The sequenced sample consisted of blood. The receptors come from a woman in her sixties or seventies in good health. The CDR3 runs from the conserved cysteine through the conserved F or W.

v_gene,CDR3aa
TRBV7-3,CASGRRGSTEQYF
TRBV7-7,CASSLAASGRETQYF
TRBV27,CASSLNGGPSTDTQYF
TRBV5-1,CASSSDQSYEQYF
TRBV27,CASSLSATDTQYF
TRBV6-1,CASSEQGFGTEAFF
TRBV29-1,CSVEPRRRQGGTDTQYF
TRBV5-1,CASSLEGTGTYEQYF
TRBV6-6,CASSQDSLQYF
TRBV11-3,CASSLVGGSRDYEQFF
TRBV20-1,CSASGLAGGGDTQYF
TRBV13,CASSLVFGNEQFF
TRBV7-9,CASSPRPYTGELFF
TRBV7-8,CASSSTTSGSSYNEQFF
TRBV20-1,CSARVWGTEYEQYF
TRBV5-1,CASTFKGPTGELFF
TRBV28,CASSLGPGAQHF
TRBV5-1,CASSLALGRGIPNEQFF
TRBV20-1,CSASLAEKNIQYF
TRBV10-3,CATWTGNVGETQYF
TRBV20-1,CSARDGTSNNEQFF
TRBV29-1,CSVAGGEVQETQYF
TRBV7-8,CASSPTRVAGHNEQFF
TRBV15,CATSSSLSNQPQHF
TRBV28,CASSLTQPYNEQFF
TRBV6-5,CASSYPGQGVHEQFF
TRBV24-1,CATSDPRGETPETQYF
TRBV12-3/TRBV12-4,CASSLLAGGRLSPEQYF
TRBV18,CASSENGGSYNEQYF
TRBV2,CASSEDRTTNEKLFF
TRBV12-5,CASGLPLQGRQFF
TRBV5-1,CASSRGQGALYEQYF
TRBV3-1,CASSELAGGPMNTQYF
TRBV20-1,CSADGRPDQPQHF
TRBV7-3,CASSPWGWAGGTYNEQFF
TRBV12-3/TRBV12-4,CASSFLIGGSRDRVRDTEAFF
TRBV13,CASSPRLAGGPVYEQYF
TRBV20-1,CSAARDYSTDTQYF
TRBV12-3/TRBV12-4,CASTLALEQFF
TRBV3-1,CASSQILARGEQYF
TRBV13,CASRKGLLSYEQYF
TRBV5-6,CASSLGARRFYNSPLHF
TRBV9,CASSVGTGRPGELFF